The T cell receptor (beta chain) described here comes from a study of T-cell reconstitution after alpha-beta-depleted transplantation in children. Study-wide findings and caveats: Most T-cell counts and diversity one year after the transplant came from T cells that were newly produced. It was reported that alpha-beta T cells came from several hundred expanded graft clones (about two months after transplant). The high TCRbeta diversity at day 60 in some patients came from surviving recipient T cells and thymic progenitors.

Library preparation (for TCRbeta) was performed with unique molecular identifiers. One entry per CDR3 protein, called by TCRdb with MiXCR from the PCR reads. The data show 500,000 to 600,000 distinct CDR3 sequences, 27% seen once. This clonotype was counted only a few times. The antigen is undetermined. Sequencing used PBMCs, obtained before TCRalphabeta/CD19-depleted stem cell transplant. The receptor comes from a boy younger than two with Wiskott-Aldrich syndrome, due to receive a stem cell transplant.

The CDR3 sequence is CASSRTGRSNYGYTF. The CDR3 region has the DNA TGTGCCAGCAGCCGGACAGGGCGCTCTAACTATGGCTACACCTTC. The rearrangement links TRBV12-3 or TRBV12-4 to TRBJ1-2, with 8 bases matching TRBD1. The CDR3 consists of 15 residues. Losses at the gene ends were 6 bases for V and 0 bases for J; bases not matched to a gene: 6.